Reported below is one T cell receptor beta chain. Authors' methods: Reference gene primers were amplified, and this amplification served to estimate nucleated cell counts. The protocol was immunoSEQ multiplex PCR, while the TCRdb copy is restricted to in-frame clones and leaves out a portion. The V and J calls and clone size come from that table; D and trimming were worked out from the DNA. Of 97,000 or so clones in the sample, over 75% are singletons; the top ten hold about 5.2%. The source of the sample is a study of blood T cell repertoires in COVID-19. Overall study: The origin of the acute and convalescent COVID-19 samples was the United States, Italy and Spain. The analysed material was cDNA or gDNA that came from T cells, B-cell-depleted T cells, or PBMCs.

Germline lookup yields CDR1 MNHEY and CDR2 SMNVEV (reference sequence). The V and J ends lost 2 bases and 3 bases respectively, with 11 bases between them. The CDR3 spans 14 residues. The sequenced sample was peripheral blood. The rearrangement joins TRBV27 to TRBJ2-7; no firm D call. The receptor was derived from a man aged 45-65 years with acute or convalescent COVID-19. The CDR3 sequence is CASSLRSPSYEQYF. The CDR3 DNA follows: TGTGCCAGCAGTTTAAGGAGCCCCAGCTACGAGCAGTACTTC.